This T cell receptor beta chain was identified in a study of tumor-infiltrating lymphocytes in oesophageal squamous cell carcinoma listed by TCRdb under 2016. Receptors were amplified or captured by PCR. For sequencing, an Illumina HiSeq 2000 was employed. TCRdb reanalyzed the raw reads on its own, using fastp at Q25 for trimming and MiXCR for clone calling, and kept in-frame beta chains. All rows with the same CDR3 protein become a single entry with the most common DNA and genes. This sample holds roughly 20,000 distinct CDR3 sequences; 35% to 50% were observed only once. The ten biggest clones cover over 9.5% of the sample. In its sample, this clonotype was seen a few times. Its antigen is currently not known. No clone much larger than this one lies a single base away; base qualities are absent. CDR1 and CDR2, looked up from the germline V gene, are MGHRA and YSYEKL. The CDR3 covers 15 residues, taking in both the cysteine and the phenylalanine. The only DNA kept is the CDR3, 45 bases in frame from the first base.

The source of this sequence is a male donor with esophageal squamous cell carcinoma. Sequencing used normal esophageal tissue next to the tumor. The chain links TRBV4-1 with TRBJ2-3; TRBD1 agrees with 9 junctional bases. The tail of the sequence fits TRBJ2-7 better, so the J call may be wrong. The CDR3 reads CASSPGQGVTYEQYF. The nucleotide sequence reads TGCGCCAGCAGCCCGGGACAGGGTGTCACCTACGAGCAGTACTTC.